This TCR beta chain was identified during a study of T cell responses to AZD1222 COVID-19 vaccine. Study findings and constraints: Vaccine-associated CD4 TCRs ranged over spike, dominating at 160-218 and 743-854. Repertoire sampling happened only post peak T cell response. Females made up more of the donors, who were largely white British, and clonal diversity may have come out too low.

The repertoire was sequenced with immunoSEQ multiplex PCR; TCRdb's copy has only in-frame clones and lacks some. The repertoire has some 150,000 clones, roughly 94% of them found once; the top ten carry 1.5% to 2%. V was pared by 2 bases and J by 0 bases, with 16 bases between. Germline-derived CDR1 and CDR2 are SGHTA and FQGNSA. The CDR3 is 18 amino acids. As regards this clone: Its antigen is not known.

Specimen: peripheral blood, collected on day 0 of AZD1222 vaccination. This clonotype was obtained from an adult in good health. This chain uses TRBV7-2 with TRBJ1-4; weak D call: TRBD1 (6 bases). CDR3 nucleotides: TGTGCCAGCAGCTTAAGGGGGGGTGAAGGGGCAACTAATGAAAAACTGTTTTTT. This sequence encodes CASSLRGGEGATNEKLFF.